Listed below are T cell receptor beta chains from one sample, sequenced in a study of T cells in Graves' hyperthyroidism and ophthalmopathy. Via MiXCR, TCRdb re-called the multiplex PCR reads, giving one row per CDR3 protein. The sample has about 700,000 distinct CDR3 sequences, 14% seen once; the top ten hold roughly 10%. The sequenced sample consisted of blood. These receptor sequences come from a woman aged 18-29 years with Graves' hyperthyroidism. CDR3s include the opening cysteine and the closing phenylalanine or tryptophan. The D gene is left open where the match is weak. Clone sizes are given selectively: once, few, many, or a class where the clone is expanded.

j_gene | abundance | v_gene | d_gene | CDR3nt | CDR3aa
TRBJ2-3 | many | TRBV7-3 | . | TGTGCCAGCAGCTTAATGGACAGCACAGATACGCAGTATTTT | CASSLMDSTDTQYF
TRBJ1-2 | . | TRBV11-3 | . | TGTGCCAGCAGACGATCCTCAAATGGTGGCTACACCTTC | CASRRSSNGGYTF
TRBJ1-5 | . | TRBV11-3 | . | TGTGCCAGCAGCCCCGCCCGTGGCCCGGGTAGTAGCAATCAGCCCCAGCATTTT | CASSPARGPGSSNQPQHF
TRBJ1-1 | . | TRBV6-1 | . | TGTGCCAGCAGTTATATCACAGGGACGAACACTGAAGCTTTCTTT | CASSYITGTNTEAFF
TRBJ2-7 | . | TRBV4-3 | . | TGCGCCAGCAGCCATAACTCAGTCTCCGAGCAGTACTTC | CASSHNSVSEQYF
TRBJ2-7 | few | TRBV5-8 | TRBD2 | TGTGCCAGCAACCGGGGCTCCGCGGGAGGTTTGAACGAGCAGTACTTC | CASNRGSAGGLNEQYF
TRBJ1-5 | many | TRBV6-5 | . | TGTGCCAGCAGTTACTCCAGTCTGTCCCAGCCCCAGCATTTT | CASSYSSLSQPQHF
TRBJ2-3 | many | TRBV6-6 | TRBD1 | TGTGCCAGCAGTTACCAGCCGGGACAGGGGAAAGATACGCAGTATTTT | CASSYQPGQGKDTQYF
TRBJ2-7 | many | TRBV29-1 | TRBD2 | TGCAGCGCTAAGCGGGACCTAGCCTCCTACGAGCAGTACTTC | CSAKRDLASYEQYF
TRBJ2-7 | many | TRBV20-1 | . | TGCAGTGCTAGAGATCTTTCACGGCCCGAGCAGTACTTC | CSARDLSRPEQYF
TRBJ1-2 | many | TRBV7-2 | TRBD1 | TGTGCCAGCAGACCGACAGGGGAAGGGGGCTACACCTTC | CASRPTGEGGYTF
TRBJ2-7 | few | TRBV11-2 | . | TGTGCCAGCAGCTTAGTGGGCAGGGGTGATGAGCAGTACTTC | CASSLVGRGDEQYF
TRBJ2-7 | many | TRBV11-2 | . | TGTGCCAGCAGCCGCTGGGGAGGGACAGCCTTCTCCTACGAGCAGTACTTC | CASSRWGGTAFSYEQYF
TRBJ1-1 | many | TRBV6-5 | . | TGTGCCAGCAGTTACTCGATGGCGGCGAACACTGAAGCTTTCTTT | CASSYSMAANTEAFF
TRBJ2-1 | many | TRBV28 | . | TGTGCCAGCAAGGACTCCTACAATGAGCAGTTCTTC | CASKDSYNEQFF
TRBJ1-5 | . | TRBV20-1 | . | TGCAGTGCTAGGGCTCGGGCCCCCACCCGATCAGTCTATCAGCCCCAGCATTTT | CSARARAPTRSVYQPQHF
TRBJ2-1 | . | TRBV28 | . | TGTGCCAGCAACGGACAGTTATCCCACAATGAGCAGTTCTTC | CASNGQLSHNEQFF
TRBJ2-7 | few | TRBV7-9 | . | TGTGCCAGCGGGGACTGGACTACCTACGAGCAGTACTTC | CASGDWTTYEQYF
TRBJ2-7 | many | TRBV9 | TRBD2 | TGTGCCAGCAGCGTAGGGTACCGCGGGAGCTACGAGCAGTACTTC | CASSVGYRGSYEQYF
TRBJ1-2 | many | TRBV7-9 | . | TGTGCCAGCAGCTTAGAGCGAGACGGAGAACTAAGTGGCTACACCTTC | CASSLERDGELSGYTF
TRBJ2-7 | many | TRBV4-1 | TRBD1 | TGCGCCAGCAGCCTAGGACAGGGGGAGGCCGACGAGCAGTACTTC | CASSLGQGEADEQYF
TRBJ2-7 | few | TRBV2 | TRBD2 | TGTGCCAGCAGTGAAGGACTAGCGGGCCCACACGAGCAGTACTTC | CASSEGLAGPHEQYF
TRBJ1-1 | few | TRBV27 | . | TGTGCCAGCAGTTTATTACAGGGATCAACTGAAGCTTTCTTT | CASSLLQGSTEAFF
TRBJ2-5 | many | TRBV11-3 | . | TGTGCCAGCAGCCTTAGCTGGGGGCCCCGAGAGACCCAGTACTTC | CASSLSWGPRETQYF
TRBJ2-7 | . | TRBV18 | . | TGTGCCAGCTCACCGACAGGCCAGCGGGGCGACGAGCAGTACTTC | CASSPTGQRGDEQYF
TRBJ2-7 | many | TRBV6-2/TRBV6-3 | . | TGTGCCAGCAGTTACTCGTCCCACCGGTGGTCCTCCTACGAGCAGTACTTC | CASSYSSHRWSSYEQYF
TRBJ2-3 | . | TRBV20-1 | TRBD1 | TGCAGTGCTCCCGGGACAGGAGGCACAGATACGCAGTATTTT | CSAPGTGGTDTQYF
TRBJ1-1 | few | TRBV7-3 | TRBD1 | TGTGCCAGCAGCTTAACTCCGGACAGGGACCCTTTCTTT | CASSLTPDRDPFF
TRBJ1-5 | . | TRBV2 | . | TGTGCCAGCAGTGCGTACGGCGGCAATCAGCCCCAGCATTTT | CASSAYGGNQPQHF
TRBJ2-5 | many | TRBV12-3/TRBV12-4 | . | TGTGCCAGCAGTTCCCTCCCAAAACAAGAGACCCAGTACTTC | CASSSLPKQETQYF
TRBJ2-1 | many | TRBV28 | TRBD2 | TGTGCCAGCAGAATAGCGGGTGGCGAGAGAAATGAGCAGTTCTTC | CASRIAGGERNEQFF
TRBJ1-3 | few | TRBV28 | . | TGTGCCAGCAGTCTAGGAAGAGCAGGCACCATATATTTT | CASSLGRAGTIYF
TRBJ1-5 | many | TRBV5-6 | . | TGTGCCAGCAGCTTGACAGGGCGGCAGCCCCAGCATTTT | CASSLTGRQPQHF
TRBJ2-1 | many | TRBV11-1 | TRBD2 | TGTGCCAGCAGCTTTAGAGCGGGAGTTATCTATGAGCAGTTCTTC | CASSFRAGVIYEQFF
TRBJ2-3 | many | TRBV9 | . | TGTGCCAACTACTATAGGAATGCAGGGATCCAGACAGATACGCAGTATTTT | CANYYRNAGIQTDTQYF
TRBJ2-7 | many | TRBV13 | . | TGTGCCAGCAGGGTAGGAGGGAGAGTCTACGAGCAGTACTTC | CASRVGGRVYEQYF
TRBJ1-1 | . | TRBV5-1 | . | TGCGCCAGCAGCTTGGTTCAGAGCACTGAAGCTTTCTTT | CASSLVQSTEAFF
TRBJ2-1 | . | TRBV12-3/TRBV12-4 | TRBD2 | TGTGCCAGCAGGACTAGCGGGGGGGGGAGCTCCTACAATGAGCAGTTCTTC | CASRTSGGGSSYNEQFF
TRBJ2-7 | few | TRBV28 | . | TGTGCCAGCAGCCAGACCGGGCCAGCCGCGATCTACGAGCAGTACTTC | CASSQTGPAAIYEQYF
TRBJ2-3 | many | TRBV6-1 | . | TGTGCCAGCAGCCACTCCAGGGCGGATACGCAGTATTTT | CASSHSRADTQYF